A selection of T cell receptor beta chains follows, all from one sample in a study of blood T cells in healthy people across ages. TCRdb re-called the 5' RACE reads through MiXCR, storing one row per CDR3 protein. The repertoire holds some 730,000 distinct CDR3 sequences, with 22% as singletons. Sequenced: blood. Source of these receptors: a man between 65 and 85 years old in good health. Each CDR3 is given with its conserved first and last residue. D genes are given only for firm matches. Not every row has a clone size; where given, it reads once, few, many or a size class.

d_call: TRBD1; clone_size: NA; v_call: TRBV4-3; j_call: TRBJ2-1; cdr3_nt: TGCGCCAGCAGCCAAGTTCGGGACAGGCAGTTCTTC; cdr3_aa: CASSQVRDRQFF
d_call: NA; clone_size: NA; v_call: TRBV13; j_call: TRBJ2-1; cdr3_nt: TGTGCCAGCAGCCCCCGAGCTAGTTTCCATGAGCAGTTCTTC; cdr3_aa: CASSPRASFHEQFF
d_call: TRBD2; clone_size: many; v_call: TRBV20-1; j_call: TRBJ2-1; cdr3_nt: TGCAGTGCTAAACTAGCGGGGACATCCTACAATGAGCAGTTCTTC; cdr3_aa: CSAKLAGTSYNEQFF
d_call: NA; clone_size: NA; v_call: TRBV4-2; j_call: TRBJ2-3; cdr3_nt: TGTGCCAGCAGCCAAGCGGGACTCGACACAGATACGCAGTATTTT; cdr3_aa: CASSQAGLDTDTQYF
d_call: TRBD1; clone_size: few; v_call: TRBV6-5; j_call: TRBJ2-1; cdr3_nt: TGTGCCAGCAGTTACTTACCGGGACAGGGGGCGAATGAGCAGTTCTTC; cdr3_aa: CASSYLPGQGANEQFF
d_call: TRBD1; clone_size: NA; v_call: TRBV20-1; j_call: TRBJ2-7; cdr3_nt: TGCAGTGGTGCCGACAGGGATTTCTACGAGCAGTACTTC; cdr3_aa: CSGADRDFYEQYF
d_call: NA; clone_size: many; v_call: TRBV12-3/TRBV12-4; j_call: TRBJ2-7; cdr3_nt: TGTGCCAGCAGCCGACAGTACGAGCAGTACTTC; cdr3_aa: CASSRQYEQYF
d_call: NA; clone_size: NA; v_call: TRBV15; j_call: TRBJ1-5; cdr3_nt: TGTGCCACCAGCAAAAACCCGAATAGTCAGCCCCAGCATTTT; cdr3_aa: CATSKNPNSQPQHF
d_call: NA; clone_size: NA; v_call: TRBV7-9; j_call: TRBJ1-4; cdr3_nt: TGTGCCAGCAGCTTACGGCTCAGGGAAGGCGAAAAACTGTTTTTT; cdr3_aa: CASSLRLREGEKLFF
d_call: TRBD2; clone_size: few; v_call: TRBV11-2; j_call: TRBJ2-3; cdr3_nt: TGTGCCAGCAGCTTTCTTGCGGGGGGGAATACGCAGTATTTT; cdr3_aa: CASSFLAGGNTQYF
d_call: NA; clone_size: NA; v_call: TRBV3-1; j_call: TRBJ1-1; cdr3_nt: TGTGCCAGCAGCCAAGTCTGGGGAGGGGGGACTGAAGCTTTCTTT; cdr3_aa: CASSQVWGGGTEAFF
d_call: NA; clone_size: NA; v_call: TRBV6-6; j_call: TRBJ2-4; cdr3_nt: TGTGCCAGCCAGCCGACTCTATTAGCCAAAAACATTCAGTACTTC; cdr3_aa: CASQPTLLAKNIQYF
d_call: TRBD2; clone_size: NA; v_call: TRBV5-1; j_call: TRBJ2-2; cdr3_nt: TGCGCCAGCAGGATCGGGACTAGCCGGGCCGGGGAGCTGTTTTTT; cdr3_aa: CASRIGTSRAGELFF
d_call: TRBD1; clone_size: NA; v_call: TRBV6-6; j_call: TRBJ2-1; cdr3_nt: TGTGCCAGCAGTTACGCATACAAGGGGACAGCCAATGAGCAGTTCTTC; cdr3_aa: CASSYAYKGTANEQFF
d_call: NA; clone_size: few; v_call: TRBV20-1; j_call: TRBJ2-4; cdr3_nt: TGCAGTGCTAGAGATCATCAGGGCGCCAAAAACATTCAGTACTTC; cdr3_aa: CSARDHQGAKNIQYF
d_call: NA; clone_size: few; v_call: TRBV12-3/TRBV12-4; j_call: TRBJ1-2; cdr3_nt: TGTGCCAGCAGTCCCCGGGAACTGCATCACTATGGCTACACCTTC; cdr3_aa: CASSPRELHHYGYTF
d_call: NA; clone_size: few; v_call: TRBV5-1; j_call: TRBJ1-2; cdr3_nt: TGCGCCAGCAGCTGGAGAGGAGACGGCTACACCTTC; cdr3_aa: CASSWRGDGYTF